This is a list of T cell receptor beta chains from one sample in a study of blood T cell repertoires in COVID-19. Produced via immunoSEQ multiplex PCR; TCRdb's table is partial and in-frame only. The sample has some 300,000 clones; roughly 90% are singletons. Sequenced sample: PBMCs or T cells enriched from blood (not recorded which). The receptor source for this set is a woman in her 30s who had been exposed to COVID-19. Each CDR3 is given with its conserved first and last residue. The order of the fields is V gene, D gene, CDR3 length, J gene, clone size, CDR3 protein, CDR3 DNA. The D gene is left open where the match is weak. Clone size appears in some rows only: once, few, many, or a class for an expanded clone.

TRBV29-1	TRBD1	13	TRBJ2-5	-	CSVVRQGGETQYF	TGCAGCGTTGTGCGACAGGGGGGGGAGACCCAGTACTTC
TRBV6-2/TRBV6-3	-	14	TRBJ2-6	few	CASSRDSGANVLTF	TGTGCCAGCAGTAGAGACTCTGGGGCCAACGTCCTGACTTTC
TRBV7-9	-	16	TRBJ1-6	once	CASSSDGLSYNSPLHF	TGTGCCAGCAGCTCAGACGGACTCTCCTATAATTCACCCCTCCACTTT
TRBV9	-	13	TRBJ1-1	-	CASSPLRPVEAFF	TGTGCCAGCAGCCCCCTGAGGCCCGTGGAAGCTTTCTTT
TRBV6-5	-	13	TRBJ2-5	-	CASNNRVSETQYF	TGTGCCAGCAATAACAGGGTATCGGAGACCCAGTACTTC
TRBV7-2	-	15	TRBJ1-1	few	CASKRYSGENTEAFF	TGTGCCTCAAAGCGCTACTCGGGGGAGAACACTGAAGCTTTCTTT
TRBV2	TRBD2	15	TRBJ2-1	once	CASSESSGGSNEQFF	TGTGCCAGCAGTGAAAGTAGCGGGGGTTCTAATGAGCAGTTCTTC
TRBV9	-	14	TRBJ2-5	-	CASSVAGQQETQYF	TGTGCCAGCAGCGTAGCAGGCCAGCAAGAGACCCAGTACTTC
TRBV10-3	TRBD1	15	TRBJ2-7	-	CAIRPGTGGSYEQYF	TGTGCCATCAGGCCCGGGACAGGGGGTAGTTACGAGCAGTACTTC
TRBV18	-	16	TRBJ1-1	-	CASSPSRGAGNTEAFF	TGTGCCAGCTCACCGTCTAGGGGCGCCGGGAACACTGAAGCTTTCTTT
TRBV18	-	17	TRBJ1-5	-	CASSPTRGISPHQPQHF	TGTGCCAGCTCACCAACTCGGGGAATCAGTCCACATCAGCCCCAGCATTTT
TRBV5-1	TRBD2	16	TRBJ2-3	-	CASSPNSGGNGDTQYF	TGCGCCAGCAGCCCGAATAGCGGGGGAAACGGAGATACGCAGTATTTT
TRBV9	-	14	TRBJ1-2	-	CASSATRGGRGYTF	TGTGCCAGCAGCGCGACCCGGGGAGGGAGAGGCTACACCTTC
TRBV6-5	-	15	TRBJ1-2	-	CASSYSYEGADGYTF	TGTGCCAGCAGTTACAGTTACGAGGGAGCCGATGGCTACACCTTC
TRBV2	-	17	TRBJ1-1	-	CASSEAGAGVLSDEAFF	TGTGCCAGCAGTGAAGCGGGCGCGGGGGTCCTATCTGATGAAGCTTTCTTT
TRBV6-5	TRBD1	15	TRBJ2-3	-	CASSKQGARTDTQYF	TGTGCCAGCAGTAAACAGGGGGCACGCACAGATACGCAGTATTTT
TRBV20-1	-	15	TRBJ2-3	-	CSASSGVYRTDTQYF	TGCAGTGCTAGTTCGGGGGTCTACCGCACAGATACGCAGTATTTT
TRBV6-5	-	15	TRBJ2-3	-	CASSLQDTYTDTQYF	TGTGCCAGCAGCCTACAGGACACCTACACAGATACGCAGTATTTT
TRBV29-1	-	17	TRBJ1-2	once	CSVMDSAGQFSNYGYTF	TGCAGCGTCATGGACAGCGCCGGCCAATTCTCCAACTATGGCTACACCTTC
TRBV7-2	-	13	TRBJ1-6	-	CASSLAWEAGLHF	TGTGCCAGCAGCTTAGCGTGGGAGGCTGGCCTCCACTTT
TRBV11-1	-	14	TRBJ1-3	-	CASRDRTSGNTIYF	TGTGCCAGCCGTGACAGGACCTCCGGAAACACCATATATTTT
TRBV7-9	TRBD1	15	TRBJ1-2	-	CASSRPGQGSYGYTF	TGTGCCAGCAGCCGTCCGGGACAGGGATCCTATGGCTACACCTTC
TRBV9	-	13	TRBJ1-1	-	CASSVAMNTEAFF	TGTGCCAGCAGCGTAGCTATGAACACTGAAGCTTTCTTT
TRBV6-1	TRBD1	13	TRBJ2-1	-	CASSGTGFSEQFF	TGTGCCAGCAGTGGGACAGGGTTTAGTGAGCAGTTCTTC
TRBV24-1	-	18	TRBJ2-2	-	CATSDLGGEWANTGELFF	TGTGCCACCAGTGATTTAGGAGGGGAATGGGCGAACACCGGGGAGCTGTTTTTT
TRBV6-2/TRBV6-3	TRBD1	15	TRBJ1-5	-	CASSFRDSSNQPQHF	TGTGCCAGCAGTTTTAGGGACAGTAGCAATCAGCCCCAGCATTTT
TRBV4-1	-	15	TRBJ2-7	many	CASSQGPGQGREQYF	TGCGCCAGCAGCCAAGGACCGGGTCAGGGTCGCGAGCAGTACTTC
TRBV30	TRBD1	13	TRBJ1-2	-	CAWSRDRKKGYTF	TGTGCCTGGAGTCGGGACAGGAAAAAGGGCTACACCTTC
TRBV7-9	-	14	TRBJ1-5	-	CASSFGANDQPQHF	TGTGCCAGCAGCTTTGGGGCGAATGATCAGCCCCAGCATTTT
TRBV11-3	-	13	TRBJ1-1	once	CASSLGEGSGAFF	TGTGCCAGCAGCTTAGGTGAGGGCTCTGGGGCTTTCTTT
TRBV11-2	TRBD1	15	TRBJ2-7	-	CASSSGWTGSYEQYF	TGTGCCAGCAGCTCCGGATGGACAGGTTCCTACGAGCAGTACTTC
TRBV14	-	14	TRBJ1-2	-	CASSQDWQGDGYTF	TGTGCCAGCAGCCAAGATTGGCAGGGCGATGGCTACACCTTC
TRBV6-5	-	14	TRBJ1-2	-	CASRAAGEENGYTF	TGTGCCAGCAGGGCGGCAGGGGAAGAAAATGGCTACACCTTC
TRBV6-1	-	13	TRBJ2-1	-	CASSEHFNNEQFF	TGTGCCAGCAGTGAACACTTTAACAATGAGCAGTTCTTC
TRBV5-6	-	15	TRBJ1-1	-	CASSLGGIANTEAFF	TGTGCCAGCAGCTTGGGGGGCATAGCTAACACTGAAGCTTTCTTT
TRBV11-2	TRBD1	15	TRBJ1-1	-	CASSPRDRGYTEAFF	TGTGCCAGCAGCCCTCGGGACAGGGGCTACACTGAAGCTTTCTTT
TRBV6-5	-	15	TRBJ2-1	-	CASIMASGSYNEQFF	TGTGCCAGCATTATGGCCAGCGGGTCCTACAATGAGCAGTTCTTC
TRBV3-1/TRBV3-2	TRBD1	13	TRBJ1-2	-	CASWDRGGYGYTF	TGTGCCAGCTGGGACAGGGGAGGCTATGGCTACACCTTC
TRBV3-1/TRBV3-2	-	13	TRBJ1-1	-	CTSSPRGTTEAFF	TGTACCAGCAGCCCCAGGGGAACCACTGAAGCTTTCTTT
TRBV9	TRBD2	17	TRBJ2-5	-	CASSVGGGGPSQETQYF	TGTGCCAGCAGCGTAGGCGGCGGGGGGCCCTCCCAAGAGACCCAGTACTTC
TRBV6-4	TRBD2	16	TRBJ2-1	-	CARAPGLAGSYNEQFF	TGTGCCAGGGCCCCAGGACTAGCGGGATCCTACAATGAGCAGTTCTTC
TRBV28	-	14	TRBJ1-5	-	CASKVGGSNQPQHF	TGTGCCAGCAAAGTGGGGGGTAGCAATCAGCCCCAGCATTTT
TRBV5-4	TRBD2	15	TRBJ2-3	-	CASSLVAGGTDTQYF	TGTGCCAGCAGCTTGGTCGCGGGGGGCACAGATACGCAGTATTTT
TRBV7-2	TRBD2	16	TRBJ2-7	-	CASSWLAGVSSYEQYF	TGTGCCAGCAGCTGGTTAGCGGGGGTAAGCTCCTACGAGCAGTACTTC
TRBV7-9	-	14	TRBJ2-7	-	CASSLGLPPYEQYF	TGTGCCAGCAGCTTAGGACTTCCACCCTACGAGCAGTACTTC
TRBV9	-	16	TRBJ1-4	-	CASSVGQGLTNEKLFF	TGTGCCAGCAGCGTTGGTCAGGGGCTGACTAATGAAAAACTGTTTTTT
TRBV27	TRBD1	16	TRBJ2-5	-	CASSPLDRGAQETQYF	TGTGCCAGCAGTCCCCTGGACAGGGGAGCCCAAGAGACCCAGTACTTC
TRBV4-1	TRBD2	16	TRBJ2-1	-	CASSQVSGGASKSEFF	TGCGCCAGCAGCCAAGTGAGCGGGGGGGCCTCAAAGTCGGAGTTCTTC
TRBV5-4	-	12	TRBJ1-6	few	CASSSYNSPLHF	TGTGCCAGCAGCTCATATAATTCACCCCTCCACTTT
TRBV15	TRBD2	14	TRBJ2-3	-	CATLAGAPSDTQYF	TGTGCCACTTTAGCGGGGGCACCATCAGATACGCAGTATTTT
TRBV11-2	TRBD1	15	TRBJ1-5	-	CASSLETGFNQPQHF	TGTGCCAGCAGCTTAGAGACAGGGTTCAATCAGCCCCAGCATTTT
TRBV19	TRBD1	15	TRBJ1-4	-	CASSYRGATNEKLFF	TGTGCCAGTAGTTACAGGGGTGCAACTAATGAAAAACTGTTTTTT
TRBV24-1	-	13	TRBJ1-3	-	CATSDPTENTIYF	TGTGCCACCAGTGATCCGACAGAAAACACCATATATTTT
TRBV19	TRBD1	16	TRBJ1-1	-	CASRLGDRVANTEAFF	TGTGCCAGCCGATTGGGCGACAGGGTTGCGAACACTGAAGCTTTCTTT
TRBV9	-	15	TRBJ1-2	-	CASSVGGGDNYGYTF	TGTGCCAGCAGCGTAGGAGGGGGGGATAACTATGGCTACACCTTC
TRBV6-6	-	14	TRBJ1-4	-	CASSYRGANEKLFF	TGTGCCAGCAGTTACAGGGGTGCTAATGAAAAACTGTTTTTT
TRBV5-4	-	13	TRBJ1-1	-	CASRIPENTEAFF	TGTGCCAGCAGAATCCCAGAGAACACTGAAGCTTTCTTT
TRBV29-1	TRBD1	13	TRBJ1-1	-	CSAGDRLNTEAFF	TGCAGCGCCGGGGACAGGTTGAACACTGAAGCTTTCTTT
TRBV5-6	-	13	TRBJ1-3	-	CASSSGTGNTIYF	TGTGCCAGCAGCTCAGGGACTGGAAACACCATATATTTT